This TCR beta chain was found in a study of cytomegalovirus exposure and HLA in healthy donors. The study, taken as a whole, reports: Later work showed greater clonal expansion in HLA-associated TCR beta chains than in equally common others. Among the sequence variants, a highly shared cluster was likely an artifact of sequencing. Most TCRs appeared rarely, but some public TCRs recurred in many donors.

This clone is a singleton in its sample. Its antigen is unidentified. Trimming shortened V by 1 base and J by 1 base, and 16 bases separated the two germline ends. The CDR3 sequence is 17 residues long. The germline CDR1 and CDR2 sequences are MNHNS and SASEGT. Use of 60 Vbeta and 13 Jbeta primers characterized the PCR. Method: immunoSEQ multiplex PCR; TCRdb's copy keeps in-frame clones and lacks some. The sample includes roughly 130,000 clones, around 75% of them seen just once. Sequenced material: PBMCs. This sequence originates from a female donor in good health and CMV-seronegative. V usage is TRBV6-1 and J usage is TRBJ1-1, with D unclear. CDR3 region: CASSEDPRGLGNTEAFF. In DNA form, the CDR3 reads TGTGCCAGCAGTGAAGACCCGCGGGGTCTTGGGAACACTGAAGCTTTCTTT.